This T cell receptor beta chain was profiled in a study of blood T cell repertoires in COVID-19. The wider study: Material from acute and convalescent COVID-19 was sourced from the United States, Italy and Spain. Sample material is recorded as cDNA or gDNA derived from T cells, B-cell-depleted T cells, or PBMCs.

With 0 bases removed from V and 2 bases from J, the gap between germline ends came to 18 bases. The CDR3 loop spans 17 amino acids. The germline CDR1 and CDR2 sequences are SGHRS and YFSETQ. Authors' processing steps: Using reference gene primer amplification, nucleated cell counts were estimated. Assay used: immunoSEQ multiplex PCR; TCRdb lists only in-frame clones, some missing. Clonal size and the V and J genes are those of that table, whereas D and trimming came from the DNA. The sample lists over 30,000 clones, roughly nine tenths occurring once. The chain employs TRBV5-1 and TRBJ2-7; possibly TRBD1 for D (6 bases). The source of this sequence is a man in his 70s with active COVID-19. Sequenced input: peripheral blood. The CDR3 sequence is CASSLGTVDRGAYEQYF. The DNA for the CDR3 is TGCGCCAGCAGCTTGGGGACAGTCGACCGGGGCGCCTACGAGCAGTACTTC.